This T cell receptor beta chain was identified during a study of vaccination and CD4 T cells after COVID-19. Study details: SARS-CoV-2 positivity in convalescent patients was established by nasal swab PCR; nine had mild and one severe disease. The convalescents included six males and four females, and among them two were Hispanic while seven were Caucasian. The study's findings and limits: SARS-CoV-2-reactive clonotypes showed a nonsignificant median rise from around 20 to 38.

With the Oncomine TCR Beta short-read assay, DNA from cultured CD4+ T cells was sequenced. From the PCR reads, TCRdb called clonotypes with MiXCR, one entry per CDR3 protein. The repertoire has about 18,000 distinct CDR3 sequences, roughly 58% of them found once; the top ten carry around 6.6%. Note on this clonotype: Its antigen remains unknown.

Germline CDR1 MNHEY, CDR2 SVGAGI. The CDR3 extends over 14 amino acids. V was cut by 4 bases and J by 3 bases, with 13 bases left in between. Described treatment: 10-day PBMC culture with coronavirus spike peptide pools or control peptides (ViraFEST assay). Before TCRs were sequenced, ViraFEST expanded antigen-specific T cells with peptide pools. The chain is built from TRBV6-5 and TRBJ2-7, with D unresolved. This material consisted of CD4+ T cells from blood, cultured in vitro, taken before SARS-CoV-2 vaccination. The clonotype comes from a human donor who had recovered from COVID-19. CDR3 region: CASSSRLADYEQYF. DNA of the CDR3: TGTGCCAGCAGTTCCCGACTCGCCGACTACGAGCAGTACTTC.